This T cell receptor beta chain was captured by sequencing in a study of T cell responses to AZD1222 COVID-19 vaccine. The overall study: Pooling was applied to second doses at about 4 or about 12 weeks.

Germline CDR1 is SGHNT and CDR2 is YENEEA. The V end lost 5 bases, the J end lost 6 bases, and 15 bases lay between the germline ends. The CDR3 has 14 amino acids. Profiling relied on immunoSEQ multiplex PCR, and the TCRdb table lists in-frame clones only, not all of them. Of approximately 100,000 clones listed, around 91% are singletons. The source material was peripheral blood, sampled on day 0 of AZD1222 vaccination. The sequence came from an adult in good health. V usage is TRBV11-3 and J usage is TRBJ2-3; D is unresolved. CDR3 loop: CASSPGSASDTQYF. CDR3 DNA sequence: TGTGCCAGCAGCCCAGGAAGTGCTTCGGATACGCAGTATTTT.